A single sample is the source of the 10 T cell receptor beta chains below, sequenced in a study of shared clonotypes between healthy human individuals. Profiling relied on immunoSEQ multiplex PCR, and the TCRdb table lists in-frame clones only, not all of them. The sample yields hundreds of thousands of clones, about 95% seen once. CD45RO-negative, CCR7-positively selected cells formed the naive CD8 fraction, excluding terminally differentiated effector memory CD45RA+ cells. The source material was naive CD8+ T cells sorted from blood. The receptors shown here come from a woman aged 25 to 39 in good health.

The rearrangement links TRBV29-1 to TRBJ2-3; D may be TRBD1 or TRBD2 (5 bases each). The CDR3 is 13 amino acids. Germline CDR1 SQVTM, CDR2 ANQGSEA. V lost 4 bases, J lost 6 bases, and 14 bases lay in between. In DNA form, the CDR3 reads TGCAGCGTTGTCGGGACGGAGAAGGATACGCAGTATTTT. Translation gives CSVVGTEKDTQYF.

This rearrangement joins TRBV27 to TRBJ2-7; TRBD1 agrees at 9 bases. Germline trimming cut 8 bases from V and 1 base from J; bases unmatched to any gene: 6. Germline V lookup: CDR1 MNHEY, CDR2 SMNVEV (reference sequence). This CDR3 spans 14 amino acids. The CDR3 DNA reads as TGTGCCAGCGTCCGGGACAGGGAGTCCTACGAGCAGTACTTC. Translated: CASVRDRESYEQYF.

V gene TRBV27 combines with J gene TRBJ2-1; 11 bases are shared with TRBD2. CDR3 length equals 17 residues. Unmatched junction bases numbered 10, after V lost 6 bases and J lost 3 bases. In germline, CDR1 is MNHEY, CDR2 SMNVEV (reference sequence). For the CDR3, the DNA is TGTGCCAGCAGCTCACACCCTCTAGCGGGGGGCTACAATGAGCAGTTCTTC. This codes for CASSSHPLAGGYNEQFF.

The V and J genes are TRBV10-2 and TRBJ2-7, with a weak D call TRBD2 (6 bases). Deletions cut 10 bases from V and 3 bases from J, with 13 bases between. Germline V lookup: CDR1 WSHSY, CDR2 SAAADI. This CDR3 is built from 12 residues. In DNA form, the CDR3 reads TGCGCCATTCGAGGGGACTTCTACGAGCAGTACTTC. Translation: CAIRGDFYEQYF.

This clone was recorded once. V is TRBV28 and J is TRBJ1-1; possibly TRBD1 for D (5 bases). CDR3 length: 14 residues. Trimming removed 3 bases from V and 10 bases from J, with 18 bases in between. Per the germline V gene, CDR1 is MDHEN and CDR2 is SYDVKM. CDR3 sequence (DNA): TGTGCCAGCAGTTTGCGAGGGCTTTATCAGGGAGCTTTCTTT. It yields the protein CASSLRGLYQGAFF.

J is TRBJ2-7 and V is TRBV27; D unclear. Germline values: CDR1 MNHEY, CDR2 SMNVEV (reference sequence). This CDR3 contains 13 residues. The V gene lost 4 bases and the J gene lost 0 bases, with 7 bases spanning the gap. Written as DNA, the CDR3 is TGTGCCAGCAGTTCGATGGGCTCCTACGAGCAGTACTTC. Translation: CASSSMGSYEQYF.

The rearrangement uses TRBV4-2 and TRBJ2-7; D is perhaps TRBD2 (6 bases). CDR1 is LGHNA and CDR2 is YNFKEQ in the germline V gene. With 3 bases removed from V and 3 bases from J, the gap between germline ends came to 12 bases. This CDR3 spans 14 amino acids. The CDR3 DNA is TGTGCCAGCAGCCACACGGAGGGGAGCTACGAGCAGTACTTC. The encoded protein is CASSHTEGSYEQYF.

The genes are TRBV5-1 and TRBJ1-1; maybe TRBD1 (6 bases). The V end was cut by 0 bases, the J end by 1 base, with 13 bases between. Germline loops: CDR1 SGHRS, CDR2 YFSETQ. This CDR3 comprises 16 residues. CDR3 DNA sequence: TGCGCCAGCAGCTTGGCCATGGGGGGCCGGAACACTGAAGCTTTCTTT. Translation: CASSLAMGGRNTEAFF.

The chain uses TRBV4-1 and TRBJ1-2; D might be TRBD1 (5 bases). V was shortened by 4 bases and J by 4 bases, with 13 bases between the two germline ends. This CDR3 is built from 14 residues. The germline CDR1 and CDR2 sequences are MGHRA and YSYEKL. CDR3 loop: CASSPGGGGYGYTF. The CDR3 region has the DNA TGCGCCAGCAGCCCTGGAGGCGGGGGCTATGGCTACACCTTC.

With regard to this clone: The same CDR3 can be traced to other DNA sequences in this sample. V is TRBV19 and J is TRBJ2-7; 10 bases align to TRBD1. This CDR3 contains 14 residues. CDR1 is LNHDA and CDR2 is SQIVND in the germline V gene (reference sequence). Trimming removed 6 bases from V and 2 bases from J; junction bases left unmatched: 4. Written as DNA, the CDR3 is TGTGCCAGTAGCCCGGGACAGGGGCCCTACGAGCAGTACTTC. Translating gives CASSPGQGPYEQYF.